These T cell receptor beta chains were read from a single sample in a study of glioma-infiltrating T cells. TCRdb passed the multiplex PCR reads through MiXCR, listing each CDR3 protein once. The sample lists some 93,000 distinct CDR3 sequences, approximately 39% seen once, with approximately 38% in the top ten. Sequencing input: glioma tissue, nonneoplastic brain tissue, or PBMCs (not recorded which). The receptor source for this set is a human donor with low-grade glioma or glioblastoma, undergoing nonglioma brain surgery, or in good health (not recorded which). Each CDR3 is given with its conserved first and last residue. D genes are given only for firm matches. Clone size is shown for a subset of rows, as once, few, many or a class of expanded clone.

d_call | clone_size | j_call | v_call | cdr3_length | cdr3_aa | cdr3_nt
- | many | TRBJ2-3 | TRBV29-1 | 13 | CSVGTDSTDTQYF | TGCAGCGTGGGGACGGACAGCACAGATACGCAGTATTTT
- | many | TRBJ2-1 | TRBV3-1 | 16 | CASSQNPLGRRDEQFF | TGTGCCAGCAGCCAAAACCCTTTGGGACGACGCGATGAGCAGTTCTTC
TRBD2 | many | TRBJ2-1 | TRBV3-1 | 15 | CASSPGTSGPNEQFF | TGTGCCAGCAGCCCCGGGACTAGCGGGCCCAATGAGCAGTTCTTC
- | - | TRBJ2-2 | TRBV7-3 | 14 | CASSLDSYAGGLFF | TGTGCCAGCAGCTTAGACTCGTACGCCGGGGGGCTGTTTTTT
TRBD1 | many | TRBJ1-1 | TRBV11-3 | 16 | CASSLVAGGLGTEAFF | TGTGCCAGCAGCTTAGTTGCAGGGGGTCTAGGCACTGAAGCTTTCTTT
TRBD1 | medium-sized | TRBJ1-6 | TRBV27 | 17 | CASSTDRRSSYNSPLHF | TGTGCCAGCAGTACGGACAGGCGCAGCTCCTATAATTCACCCCTCCACTTT
TRBD2 | many | TRBJ2-5 | TRBV5-4 | 14 | CASSSRERLETQYF | TGTGCCAGCAGCTCGCGGGAGCGACTGGAGACCCAGTACTTC
- | - | TRBJ2-5 | TRBV10-3 | 13 | CAIGGGSQETQYF | TGTGCCATCGGCGGAGGCTCCCAAGAGACCCAGTACTTC
- | few | TRBJ2-2 | TRBV5-1 | 14 | CASSDQAVTGELFF | TGCGCCAGCAGCGACCAGGCTGTTACCGGGGAGCTGTTTTTT
- | many | TRBJ2-7 | TRBV28 | 13 | CASRPDPTYEQYF | TGTGCCAGCCGCCCCGACCCAACTTACGAGCAGTACTTC
- | many | TRBJ2-1 | TRBV20-1 | 13 | CSARGGSYNEQFF | TGCAGTGCTAGAGGGGGGTCCTACAATGAGCAGTTCTTC
- | - | TRBJ1-1 | TRBV6-5 | 15 | CASRPDGTLSTEAFF | TGTGCCAGCAGACCTGACGGGACACTGAGCACTGAAGCTTTCTTT
- | many | TRBJ2-2 | TRBV12-3/TRBV12-4 | 12 | CASSYFWGELFF | TGTGCCAGCAGTTATTTTTGGGGGGAGCTGTTTTTT
TRBD1 | many | TRBJ2-7 | TRBV11-2 | 14 | CASSLRDRAYEQYF | TGTGCCAGCAGCCTCCGGGACAGGGCCTACGAGCAGTACTTC
TRBD2 | - | TRBJ2-1 | TRBV4-1 | 19 | CASSQVDLGLAGVLNEQFF | TGCGCCAGCAGCCAAGTAGATTTAGGTCTAGCGGGAGTCTTAAATGAGCAGTTCTTC
- | many | TRBJ1-1 | TRBV4-1 | 13 | CASSLTPGLGDFF | TGCGCCAGCAGCTTGACTCCGGGACTGGGAGATTTCTTT
TRBD1 | once | TRBJ1-2 | TRBV27 | 14 | CASSLTGIDYGYTF | TGTGCCAGCAGTTTGACAGGGATCGACTATGGCTACACCTTC